The present T cell receptor (beta chain) was sequenced within a study of CD8 T cells in Susac syndrome. Random hexamers were used to reverse transcribe about 0.45 to 1 ug of RNA. A multiplex approach, immunoSEQ multiplex PCR, amplified TCR beta CDR3 across 54 Vbeta and 13 Jbeta. TCRdb reprocessed the immunoSEQ multiplex PCR reads with MiXCR, giving one entry per CDR3 protein. The sample lists just over 300,000 distinct CDR3 sequences, about 90% occurring once. High-throughput TCR beta sequencing covered peripheral CD8+ and CD4+ T cells. Stable or active relapsing-remitting multiple sclerosis, untreated and meeting revised McDonald criteria, defined the controls. Both CD4+ and CD8+ T cells were negatively isolated, and TEMRA cells underwent FACS enrichment. Germline V gives CDR1 SGDLS, CDR2 YYNGEE. The CDR3 is 13 amino acids. V gave up 5 bases and J gave up 9 bases, with 15 bases separating them.

The sequenced sample consisted of CD4+ T cells from PBMCs. This receptor was taken from a human donor with multiple sclerosis. V and J are TRBV9 and TRBJ1-3; D remains unclear. The CDR3 DNA reads as TGTGCCAGCAGGGCTGAGCAGACGAGCACCATATATTTT. It encodes CASRAEQTSTIYF.